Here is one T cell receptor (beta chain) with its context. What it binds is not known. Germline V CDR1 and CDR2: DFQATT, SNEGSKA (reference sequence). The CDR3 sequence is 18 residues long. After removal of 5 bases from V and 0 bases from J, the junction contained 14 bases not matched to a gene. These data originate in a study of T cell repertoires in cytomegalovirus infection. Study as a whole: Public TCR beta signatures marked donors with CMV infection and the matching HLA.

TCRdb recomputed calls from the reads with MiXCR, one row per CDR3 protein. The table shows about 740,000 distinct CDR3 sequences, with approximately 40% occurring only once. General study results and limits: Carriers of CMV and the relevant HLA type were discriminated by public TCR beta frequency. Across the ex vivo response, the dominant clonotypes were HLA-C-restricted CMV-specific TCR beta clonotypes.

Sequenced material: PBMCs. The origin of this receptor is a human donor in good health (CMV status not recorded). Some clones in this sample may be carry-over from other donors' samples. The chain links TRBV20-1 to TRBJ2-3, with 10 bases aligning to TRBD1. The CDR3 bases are TGCAGTGCTTTAACGGCGGGACAGGGGAGTGGCAGCACAGATACGCAGTATTTT. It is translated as CSALTAGQGSGSTDTQYF.